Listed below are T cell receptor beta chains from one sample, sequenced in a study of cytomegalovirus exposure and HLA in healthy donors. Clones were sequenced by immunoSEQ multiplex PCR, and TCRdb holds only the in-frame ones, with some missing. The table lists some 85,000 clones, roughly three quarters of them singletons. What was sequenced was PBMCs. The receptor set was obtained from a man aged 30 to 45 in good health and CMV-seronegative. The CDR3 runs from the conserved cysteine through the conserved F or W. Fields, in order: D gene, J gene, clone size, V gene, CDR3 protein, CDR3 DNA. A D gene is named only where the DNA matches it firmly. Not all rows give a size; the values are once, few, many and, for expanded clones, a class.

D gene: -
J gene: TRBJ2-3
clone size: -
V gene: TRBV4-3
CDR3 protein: CASSKKTRYADTQYF
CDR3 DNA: TGCGCCAGCAGCAAAAAAACGCGGTATGCAGATACGCAGTATTTT

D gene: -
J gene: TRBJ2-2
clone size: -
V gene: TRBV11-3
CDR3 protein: CASSPQDTGELFF
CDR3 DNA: TGTGCCAGCAGCCCACAGGACACCGGGGAGCTGTTTTTT

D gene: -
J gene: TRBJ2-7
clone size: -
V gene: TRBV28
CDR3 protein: CATEGGAYEQYF
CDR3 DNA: TGTGCCACGGAGGGGGGGGCCTACGAGCAGTACTTC

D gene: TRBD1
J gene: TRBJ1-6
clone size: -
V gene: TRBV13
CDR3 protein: CASSSTQGAEIYNSPLHF
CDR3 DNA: TGTGCCAGCAGCTCGACCCAGGGGGCAGAAATCTATAATTCACCCCTCCACTTT

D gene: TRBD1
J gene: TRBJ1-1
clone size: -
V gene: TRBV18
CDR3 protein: CASSPRTGADGTEAFF
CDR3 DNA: TGTGCCAGCTCACCTCGGACAGGGGCAGATGGCACTGAAGCTTTCTTT

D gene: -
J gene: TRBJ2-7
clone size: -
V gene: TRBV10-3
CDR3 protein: CAISESGQYEQYF
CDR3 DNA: TGTGCCATCAGTGAGTCTGGACAGTACGAGCAGTACTTC

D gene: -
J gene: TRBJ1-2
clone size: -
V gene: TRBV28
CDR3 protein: CASSRRQSPSVYGYTF
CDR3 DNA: TGTGCCAGCAGCCGGAGACAGTCACCCTCGGTCTATGGCTACACCTTC

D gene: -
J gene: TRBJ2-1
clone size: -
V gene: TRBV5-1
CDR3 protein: CASSLATTRSNEQFF
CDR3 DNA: TGCGCCAGCAGCTTGGCCACTACCAGAAGCAATGAGCAGTTCTTC

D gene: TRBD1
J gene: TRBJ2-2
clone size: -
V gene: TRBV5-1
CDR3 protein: CASSLGAGGKIGELFF
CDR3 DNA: TGCGCCAGCAGCTTGGGCGCAGGGGGCAAGATCGGGGAGCTGTTTTTT

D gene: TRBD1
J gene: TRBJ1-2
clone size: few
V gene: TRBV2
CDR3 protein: CASHRQGAKINYGYTF
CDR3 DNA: TGTGCCAGCCATAGGCAGGGGGCCAAAATTAACTATGGCTACACCTTC

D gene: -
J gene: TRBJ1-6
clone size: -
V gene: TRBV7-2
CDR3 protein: CASSLDGTGRPLHF
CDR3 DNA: TGTGCCAGCAGCTTAGATGGGACTGGTCGTCCCCTCCACTTT

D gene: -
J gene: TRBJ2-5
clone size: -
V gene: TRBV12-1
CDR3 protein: CASSRHWPQYF
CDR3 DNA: TGTGCCAGCAGCCGACACTGGCCCCAGTACTTC

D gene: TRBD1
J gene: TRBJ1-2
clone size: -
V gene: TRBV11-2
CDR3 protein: CASSSGQGGYGYTF
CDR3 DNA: TGTGCCAGCAGCTCCGGACAGGGTGGCTATGGCTACACCTTC

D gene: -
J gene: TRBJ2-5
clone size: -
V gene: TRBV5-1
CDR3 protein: CASSFVGAETQYF
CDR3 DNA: TGCGCCAGCAGCTTCGTGGGAGCCGAGACCCAGTACTTC

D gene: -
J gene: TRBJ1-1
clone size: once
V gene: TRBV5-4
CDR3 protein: CASSLYGSGTEAFF
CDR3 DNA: TGTGCCAGCAGCTTATATGGCTCTGGCACTGAAGCTTTCTTT

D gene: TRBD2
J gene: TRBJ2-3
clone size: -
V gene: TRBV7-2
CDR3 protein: CASSLGPLAGGTDTQYF
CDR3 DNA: TGTGCCAGCAGCTTAGGGCCCTTAGCGGGAGGGACAGATACGCAGTATTTT

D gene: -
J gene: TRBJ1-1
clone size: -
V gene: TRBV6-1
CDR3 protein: CASSRRVITEAFF
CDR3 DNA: TGTGCCAGCAGCCGCAGGGTGATAACTGAAGCTTTCTTT

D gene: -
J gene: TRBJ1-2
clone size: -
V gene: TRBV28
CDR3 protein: CASRPHYYGYTF
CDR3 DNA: TGTGCCAGCAGGCCACATTACTATGGCTACACCTTC

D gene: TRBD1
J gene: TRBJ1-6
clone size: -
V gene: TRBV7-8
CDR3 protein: CASSLDPGGNSPLHF
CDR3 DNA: TGTGCCAGCAGCTTAGATCCAGGGGGGAATTCACCCCTCCACTTT

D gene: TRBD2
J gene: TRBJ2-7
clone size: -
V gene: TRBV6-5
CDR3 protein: CASSYSLAGGAYEQYF
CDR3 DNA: TGTGCCAGCAGTTATTCACTAGCGGGAGGAGCCTACGAGCAGTACTTC

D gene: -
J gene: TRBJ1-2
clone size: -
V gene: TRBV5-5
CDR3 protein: CASSFVRGYGYTF
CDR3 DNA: TGTGCCAGCAGCTTCGTTCGGGGGTATGGCTACACCTTC

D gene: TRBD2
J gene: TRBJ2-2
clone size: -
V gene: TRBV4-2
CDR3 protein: CASSQAASGGNTGELFF
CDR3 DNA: TGTGCCAGCAGCCAGGCCGCCTCGGGGGGGAACACCGGGGAGCTGTTTTTT

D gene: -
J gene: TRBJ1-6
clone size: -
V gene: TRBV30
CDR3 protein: CAWSVGLSGDNSPLHF
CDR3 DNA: TGTGCCTGGAGTGTAGGTTTGTCAGGGGATAATTCACCCCTCCACTTT

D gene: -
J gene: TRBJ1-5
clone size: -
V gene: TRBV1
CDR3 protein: CTSSQESHQPQHF
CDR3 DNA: TGCACCAGCAGCCAAGAGAGTCATCAGCCCCAGCATTTT

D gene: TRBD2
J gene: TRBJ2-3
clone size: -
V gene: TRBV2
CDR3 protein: CASRRGGSTDTQYF
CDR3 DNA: TGTGCCAGCAGACGGGGGGGGAGCACAGATACGCAGTATTTT

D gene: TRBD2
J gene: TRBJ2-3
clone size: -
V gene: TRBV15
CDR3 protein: CATSSGTSGIPYTQYF
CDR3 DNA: TGTGCCACCAGCAGTGGTACTAGCGGGATTCCCTATACGCAGTATTTT

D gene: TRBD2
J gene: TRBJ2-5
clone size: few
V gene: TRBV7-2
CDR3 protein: CASSLEGLAGRETQYF
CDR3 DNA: TGTGCCAGCAGCTTAGAGGGACTAGCGGGAAGGGAGACCCAGTACTTC

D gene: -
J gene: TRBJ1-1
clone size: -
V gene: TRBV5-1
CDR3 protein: CASSPDSVNTEAFF
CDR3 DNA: TGCGCCAGCAGCCCCGACTCAGTGAACACTGAAGCTTTCTTT

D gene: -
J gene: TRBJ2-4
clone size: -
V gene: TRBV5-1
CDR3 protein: CASSFAGVAKNIQYF
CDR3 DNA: TGCGCCAGCAGCTTCGCAGGGGTGGCCAAAAACATTCAGTACTTC